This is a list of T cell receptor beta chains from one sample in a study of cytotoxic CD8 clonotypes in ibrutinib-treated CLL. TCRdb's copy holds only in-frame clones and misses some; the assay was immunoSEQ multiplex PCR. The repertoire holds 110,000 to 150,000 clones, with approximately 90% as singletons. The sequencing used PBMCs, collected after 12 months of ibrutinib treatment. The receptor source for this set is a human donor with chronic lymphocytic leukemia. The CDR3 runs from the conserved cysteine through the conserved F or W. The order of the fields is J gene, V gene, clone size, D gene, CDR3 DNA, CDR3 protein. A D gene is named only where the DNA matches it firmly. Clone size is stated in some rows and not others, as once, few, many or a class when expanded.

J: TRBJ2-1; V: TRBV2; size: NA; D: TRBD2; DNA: TGTGCCAGCGGGCGGGAGGGGGATGGTGAGCAGTTCTTC; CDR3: CASGREGDGEQFF
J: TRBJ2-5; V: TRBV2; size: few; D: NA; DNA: TGTGCCAGCAGCCTGACTGCTCAGGGAGAGACCCAGTACTTC; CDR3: CASSLTAQGETQYF
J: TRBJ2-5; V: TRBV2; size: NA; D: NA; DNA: TGTGCCAGCAGTGAATCGGGGTGGGAGACCCAGTACTTC; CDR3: CASSESGWETQYF
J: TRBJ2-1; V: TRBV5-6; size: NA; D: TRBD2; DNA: TGTGCCAGCAGCTTGGATCCTAGCGGCAATGAGCAGTTCTTC; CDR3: CASSLDPSGNEQFF
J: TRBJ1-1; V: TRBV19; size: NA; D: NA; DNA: TGTGCCAGTAGTATTTCACTCAACACTGAAGCTTTCTTT; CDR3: CASSISLNTEAFF
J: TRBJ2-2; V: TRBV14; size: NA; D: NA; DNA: TGTGCCAGCAGCCGCTGGGTCCCGGACGGGGAGCTGTTTTTT; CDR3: CASSRWVPDGELFF
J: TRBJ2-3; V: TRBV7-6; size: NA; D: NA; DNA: TGTGCCAGCAGCTTAGTGGGCAGCACAGATACGCAGTATTTT; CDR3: CASSLVGSTDTQYF
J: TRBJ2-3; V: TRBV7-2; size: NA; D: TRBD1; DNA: TGTGCCAGCAGCTTGTGGGACAGGCCGGAGGATACGCAGTATTTT; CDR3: CASSLWDRPEDTQYF
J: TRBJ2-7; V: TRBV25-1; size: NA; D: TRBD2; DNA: TGTGCCAGCAGTGAATATGCTAGCGGGGCTTACGAGCAGTACTTC; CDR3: CASSEYASGAYEQYF
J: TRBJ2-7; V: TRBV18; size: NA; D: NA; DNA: TGTGCCAGCTCACCACCCGGCAGGGGCGGCTACGAGCAGTACTTC; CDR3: CASSPPGRGGYEQYF
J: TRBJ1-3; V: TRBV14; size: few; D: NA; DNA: TGTGCCAGCAGCCGTCAGGCTGGAAACACCATATATTTT; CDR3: CASSRQAGNTIYF
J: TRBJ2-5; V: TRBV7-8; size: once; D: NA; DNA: TGTGCCAGCAGCTTATTCCCCCGGACACTCCCCCAAGAGACCCAGTACTTC; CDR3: CASSLFPRTLPQETQYF
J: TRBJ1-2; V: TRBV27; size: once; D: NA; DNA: TGTGCCAGCAGTTTATCAGGGCAGGGAGGAGGCTACACCTTC; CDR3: CASSLSGQGGGYTF
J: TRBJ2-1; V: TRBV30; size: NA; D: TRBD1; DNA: TGTGCCTGGGCCCGGGACAGGGGACTTGGAGGGAATGAGCAGTTCTTC; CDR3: CAWARDRGLGGNEQFF
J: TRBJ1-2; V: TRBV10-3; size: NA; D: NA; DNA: TGTGCCATCAGAGACAGGCCCGACGAGAAATCCTTC; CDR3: CAIRDRPDEKSF
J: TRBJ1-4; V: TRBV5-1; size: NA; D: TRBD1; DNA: TGCGCCAGCAGCGAGGGACAGCCTAATGAAAAACTGTTTTTT; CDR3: CASSEGQPNEKLFF
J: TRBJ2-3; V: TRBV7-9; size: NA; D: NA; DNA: TGTGCCAGCAGCTTACCCAGGGAGAAGGCAGATACGCAGTATTTT; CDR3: CASSLPREKADTQYF
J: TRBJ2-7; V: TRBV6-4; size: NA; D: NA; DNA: TGTGCCAGCAGTGCGGGATCGGGGTTCGAGCAGTACTTC; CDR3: CASSAGSGFEQYF
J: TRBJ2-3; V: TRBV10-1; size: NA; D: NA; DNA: TGCGCCAGCAGTGGCGCGTACGGACAAGATACGCAGTATTTT; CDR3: CASSGAYGQDTQYF
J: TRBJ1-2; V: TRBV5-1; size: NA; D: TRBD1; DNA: TGCGCCAGCAGCCTATCAGACAGGGCCCCCTGGGGCTACACCTTC; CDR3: CASSLSDRAPWGYTF
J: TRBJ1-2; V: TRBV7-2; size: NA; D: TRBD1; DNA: TGTGCCAGCAGCGAGGGACAGGGGGATGGCTACACCTTC; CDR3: CASSEGQGDGYTF
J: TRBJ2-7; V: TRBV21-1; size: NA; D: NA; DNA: TGTGCCAGCAGCAAATCCGAGGGAGACTACTACGAGCAGTACTTC; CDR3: CASSKSEGDYYEQYF
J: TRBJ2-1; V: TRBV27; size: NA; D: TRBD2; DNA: TGTGCCAGCAGTTTATTCGGGACTAGAAACAATGAGCAGTTCTTC; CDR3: CASSLFGTRNNEQFF
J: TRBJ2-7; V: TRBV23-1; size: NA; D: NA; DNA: TGCGCCAGCAGTCAATCCCCGGCCGCCCTGGACGAGCAGTACTTC; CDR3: CASSQSPAALDEQYF
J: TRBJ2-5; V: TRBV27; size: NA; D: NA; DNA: TGTGCCAGCAGCCCCATAGGAACAGAAGAGACCCAGTACTTC; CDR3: CASSPIGTEETQYF
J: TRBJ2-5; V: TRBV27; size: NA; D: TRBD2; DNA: TGTGCCAGCAGTGGACTTAGCGGGAAGTACCAAGAGACCCAGTACTTC; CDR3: CASSGLSGKYQETQYF
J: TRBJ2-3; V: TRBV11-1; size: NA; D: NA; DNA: TGTGCCAGCAGCTTATTCCGGAAGGAAAAGACAGATACGCAGTATTTT; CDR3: CASSLFRKEKTDTQYF
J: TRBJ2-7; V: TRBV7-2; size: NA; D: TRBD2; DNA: TGTGCCAGCAGCCTGGGACTAGAGACCTACGAGCAGTACTTC; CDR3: CASSLGLETYEQYF
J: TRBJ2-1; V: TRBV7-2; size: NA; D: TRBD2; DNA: TGTGCCAGCAGCTTAGCGGCAGCGGGAAACTACAATGAGCAGTTCTTC; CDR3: CASSLAAAGNYNEQFF
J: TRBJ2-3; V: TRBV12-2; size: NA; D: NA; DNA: TGTGCAAGTCGCCCCGCTAGGTTAGGTGCGGATACGCAGTATTTT; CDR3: CASRPARLGADTQYF
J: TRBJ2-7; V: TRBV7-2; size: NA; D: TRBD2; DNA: TGTGCCAGCAGCTTGACTAGCGAGAGCTCCTACGAGCAGTACTTC; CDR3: CASSLTSESSYEQYF
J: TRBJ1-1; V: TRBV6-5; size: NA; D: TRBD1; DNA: TGTGCCAGCAGGGATCAGGGGGGGATGACTGAAGCTTTCTTT; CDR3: CASRDQGGMTEAFF
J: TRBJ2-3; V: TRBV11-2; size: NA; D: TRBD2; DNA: TGTGCCAGCAGCTCCGTTTTCGAGCGGGAATGGGATACGCAGTATTTT; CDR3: CASSSVFEREWDTQYF
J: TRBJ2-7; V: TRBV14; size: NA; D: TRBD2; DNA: TGTGCCAGCAGCCAAGCTTGGTCCGGGACTAGCGGGGTGGCGGTCTACGAGCAGTACTTC; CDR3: CASSQAWSGTSGVAVYEQYF
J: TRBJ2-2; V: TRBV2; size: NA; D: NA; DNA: TGTGCCAGCAGTCCAACAGATAACACCGGGGAGCTGTTTTTT; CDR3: CASSPTDNTGELFF
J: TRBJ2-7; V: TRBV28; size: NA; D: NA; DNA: TGTGCCAGCAGTTTGGAAACAGGGAGGAAGTACTTC; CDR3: CASSLETGRKYF
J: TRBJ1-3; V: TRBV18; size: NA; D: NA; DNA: TGTGCCAGCTCTTCTAGGCAGTCGCGAAACACCATATATTTT; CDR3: CASSSRQSRNTIYF
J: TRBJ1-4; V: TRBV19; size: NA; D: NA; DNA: TGTGCCAGTAGTGTCCGGACGGCGAATGAAAAACTGTTTTTT; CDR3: CASSVRTANEKLFF
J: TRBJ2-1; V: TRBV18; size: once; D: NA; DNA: TGTGCCAGCTCACCCACAGGAGTTCGCAATGAGCAGTTCTTC; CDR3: CASSPTGVRNEQFF
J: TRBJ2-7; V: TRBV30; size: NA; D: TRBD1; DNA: TGTGCCTGGAGGAATCCCACAGGGGGAGAGCAGTACTTC; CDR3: CAWRNPTGGEQYF
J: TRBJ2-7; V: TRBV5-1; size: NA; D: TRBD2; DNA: TGCGCCAGCAGCTTGGGGCGGGCGGGAGTATACGAGCAGTACTTC; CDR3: CASSLGRAGVYEQYF
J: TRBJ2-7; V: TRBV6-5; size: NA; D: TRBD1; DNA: TGTGCCAGCAGCCCGATAGGACAGGGTTACGAGCAGTACTTC; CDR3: CASSPIGQGYEQYF
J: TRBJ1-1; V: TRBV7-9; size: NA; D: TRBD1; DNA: TGTGCCAGCAGCTTAACAGGGGACACTGAAGCTTTCTTT; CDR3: CASSLTGDTEAFF
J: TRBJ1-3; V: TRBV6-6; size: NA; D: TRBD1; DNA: TGTGCCAGCAGTTGGGACAGGACGAGCTCTGGAAACACCATATATTTT; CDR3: CASSWDRTSSGNTIYF
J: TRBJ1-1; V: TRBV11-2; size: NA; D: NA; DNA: TGTGCCAGCAGCTCCCCCCCTCAGCCCGGGGAGAACACTGAAGCTTTCTTT; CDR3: CASSSPPQPGENTEAFF
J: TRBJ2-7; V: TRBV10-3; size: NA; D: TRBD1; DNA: TGTGCCATCAGCCGGGACAGGGAAAAATACGAGCAGTACTTC; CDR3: CAISRDREKYEQYF
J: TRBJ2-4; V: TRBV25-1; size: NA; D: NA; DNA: TGTGCCAGCAGTGAATCAGGAAACATTCAGTACTTC; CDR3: CASSESGNIQYF
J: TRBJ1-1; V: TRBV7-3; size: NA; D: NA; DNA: TGTGCCAGCAGCCGGGACCTTGAAGCTTTCTTT; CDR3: CASSRDLEAFF
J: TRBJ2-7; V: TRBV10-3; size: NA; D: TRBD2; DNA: TGTGCCATCAGTGAGGAGGGACTAGTTTTTTACGAGCAGTACTTC; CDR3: CAISEEGLVFYEQYF
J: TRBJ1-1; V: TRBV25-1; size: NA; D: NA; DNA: TGTGCCAGCAGTGAAGTAACAGGGTGGGACACTGAAGCTTTCTTT; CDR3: CASSEVTGWDTEAFF
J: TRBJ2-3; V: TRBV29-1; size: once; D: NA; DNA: TGCAGCGTCGCCCCTAGCGGGACAGGTACAGATACGCAGTATTTT; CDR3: CSVAPSGTGTDTQYF
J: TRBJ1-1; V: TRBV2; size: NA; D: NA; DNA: TGTGCCAGCAGCGCGGACCCCCCAGGGAGGGGTGAAGCTTTCTTT; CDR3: CASSADPPGRGEAFF
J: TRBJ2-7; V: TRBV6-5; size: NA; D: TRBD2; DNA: TGTGCCAGCAGCAGCCGACTAGCAACTACCTACGAGCAGTACTTC; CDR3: CASSSRLATTYEQYF
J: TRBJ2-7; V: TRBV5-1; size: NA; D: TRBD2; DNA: TGCGCCAGCAGCTTGGGACTAGCGGACTACGAGCAGTACTTC; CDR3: CASSLGLADYEQYF